This T cell receptor (beta chain) derives from a study of PD-1 blockade in classical Hodgkin lymphoma. Study details: Patients were administered nivolumab (3 mg/kg intravenously) every 2 weeks. Study-wide results and caveats: Patients starting nivolumab under 1 year after ASCT were excluded. Prior to therapy, complete responders displayed diversity much like that of newly diagnosed patients.

Sequencing used immunoSEQ multiplex PCR; TCRdb keeps in-frame clones, though not all of them. Of about 39,000 clones listed, just over 75% are singletons. Points on this clone: Its antigen is as yet unknown.

Time point described: cycle 4 day 1 (C4D1), after more than five weeks of nivolumab. After autologous stem cell transplantation all patients relapsed, and prior brentuximab vedotin exposure differed between cohorts. The patients, who had relapsed/refractory classical Hodgkin lymphoma, achieved best responses of complete response, partial response or progressive disease. CDR3 length: 15 amino acids. Germline CDR1 and CDR2: SGDLS and YYNGEE. V lost 3 bases to trimming and J lost 7 bases; unmatched junction nucleotides: 10. Sequencing used peripheral blood mononuclear cells (PBMCs), obtained before the fourth cycle of nivolumab. The rearrangement links TRBV9 to TRBJ1-5; 7 nucleotides line up with TRBD1. This TCR came from a human donor with classical Hodgkin lymphoma. The DNA for the CDR3 is TGTGCCAGCAGCGCAGGGGGTAGGCTGGAGCAGCCCCAGCATTTT. It yields the protein CASSAGGRLEQPQHF.